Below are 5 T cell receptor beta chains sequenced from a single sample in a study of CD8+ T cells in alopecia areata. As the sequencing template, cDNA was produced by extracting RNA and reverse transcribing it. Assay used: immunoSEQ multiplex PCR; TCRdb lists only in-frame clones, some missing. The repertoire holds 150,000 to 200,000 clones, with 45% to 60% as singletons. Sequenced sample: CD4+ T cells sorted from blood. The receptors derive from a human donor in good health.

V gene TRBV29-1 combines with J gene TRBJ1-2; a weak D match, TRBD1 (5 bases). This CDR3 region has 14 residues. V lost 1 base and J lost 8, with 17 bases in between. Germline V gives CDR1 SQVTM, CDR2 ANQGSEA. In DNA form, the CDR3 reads TGCAGCGTTGAAGTAGGGACGCCCCAGGGAGGCTACACCTTC. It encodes CSVEVGTPQGGYTF.

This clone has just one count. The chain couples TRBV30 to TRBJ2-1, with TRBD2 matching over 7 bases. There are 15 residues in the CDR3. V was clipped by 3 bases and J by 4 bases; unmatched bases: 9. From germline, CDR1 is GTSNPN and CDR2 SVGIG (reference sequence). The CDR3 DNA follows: TGTGCCTGGAGCCCGCGGGGGAATGGATACAATGAGCAGTTCTTC. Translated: CAWSPRGNGYNEQFF.

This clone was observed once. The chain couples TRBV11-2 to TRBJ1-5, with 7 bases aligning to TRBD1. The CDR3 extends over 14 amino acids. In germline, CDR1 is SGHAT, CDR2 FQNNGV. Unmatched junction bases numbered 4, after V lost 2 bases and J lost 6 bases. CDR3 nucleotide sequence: TGTGCCAGCAGCTTACAGGGGGGCGGTCAGCCCCAGCATTTT. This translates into CASSLQGGGQPQHF.

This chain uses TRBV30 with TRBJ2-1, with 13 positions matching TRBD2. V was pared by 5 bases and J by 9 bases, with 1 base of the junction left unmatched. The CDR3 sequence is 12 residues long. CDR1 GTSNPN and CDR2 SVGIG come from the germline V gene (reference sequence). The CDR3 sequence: CAWGTSGIEQFF. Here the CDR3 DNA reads TGTGCCTGGGGGACTAGCGGGATTGAGCAGTTCTTC.

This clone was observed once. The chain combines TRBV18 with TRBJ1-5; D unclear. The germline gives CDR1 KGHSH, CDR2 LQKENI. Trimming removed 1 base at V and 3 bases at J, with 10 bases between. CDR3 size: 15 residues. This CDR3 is CASSPRQGDNQPQHF. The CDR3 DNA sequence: TGTGCCAGCTCACCACGGCAAGGTGACAATCAGCCCCAGCATTTT.